Here is one T cell receptor (beta chain) with its context. Its antigen remains unknown. The length of the CDR3 is 12 residues. Germline V CDR1 and CDR2: MDHEN, SYDVKM. Between the trimmed V and J ends, which lost 5 bases and 11 bases, there was a span of 15 bases. These data come from a study of shared clonotypes between healthy human individuals. Study outcomes and limitations: Memory subsets generally showed lower estimated richness than naive subsets.

Sequencing used immunoSEQ multiplex PCR; TCRdb keeps in-frame clones, though not all of them. The sample consists of 2 million to 2.5 million clones, just under 95% of them appearing once. This TCR derives from a man between 18 and 35 years old in good health. Some clones in this sample may be carry-over from other donors' samples. Material: naive CD4+ T cells from PBMCs. As for subset: CD45RA+ positively selected. The chain recombines TRBV28 with TRBJ1-1; a possible D gene is TRBD1 (5 bases). For the CDR3, the DNA is TGTGCCAGCAGTCCCACCGGGACTGCCGCTTTCTTT. This translates into CASSPTGTAAFF.